These T cell receptor beta chains were read from a single sample in a study of early T cells in non-severe SARS-CoV-2 infection. TCRdb fed the 5' RACE reads into MiXCR, producing one record per CDR3 protein. Found here are 26,000 or so distinct CDR3 sequences, roughly 4.6% of them singletons; the top ten hold 3% to 4.5%. Sequencing was carried out using whole blood. Receptor source: an adult who was a healthcare worker with PCR-confirmed SARS-CoV-2 infection or an uninfected control (not recorded which). Each CDR3 is given with its conserved first and last residue. The D gene is left open where the match is weak. Expanded clones get a size class; other rows say once, few or many, or leave the size out.

v_call	clone_size	j_call	d_call	cdr3_aa	cdr3_nt
TRBV27	many	TRBJ1-2	NA	CASSLSRDYGYTF	TGTGCCAGCAGTTTATCCAGGGACTATGGCTACACCTTC
TRBV5-5	many	TRBJ1-6	NA	CASSPRTEISSPLHF	TGTGCCAGCAGCCCCCGGACAGAGATAAGTTCACCCCTCCACTTT
TRBV5-6	many	TRBJ1-2	NA	CASSLSGSNYGYTF	TGTGCCAGCAGCTTGTCGGGCAGCAACTATGGCTACACCTTC
TRBV3-1	many	TRBJ2-5	TRBD2	CASSKSGGPYQETQYF	TGTGCCAGCAGCAAGAGCGGGGGGCCGTACCAAGAGACCCAGTACTTC
TRBV6-2/TRBV6-3	many	TRBJ2-5	NA	CASSWVAQETQYF	TGTGCCAGCAGTTGGGTGGCCCAAGAGACCCAGTACTTC
TRBV6-2/TRBV6-3	medium-sized	TRBJ2-7	TRBD2	CASSYQTSGGYEQYF	TGTGCCAGCAGTTACCAAACTAGCGGGGGCTACGAGCAGTACTTC
TRBV6-5	many	TRBJ1-4	NA	CASSTKQELNEKLFF	TGTGCCAGCAGTACAAAACAGGAACTTAATGAAAAACTGTTTTTT
TRBV5-1	many	TRBJ2-7	NA	CASTPRWGASYEQYF	TGCGCCAGCACCCCAAGGTGGGGGGCCTCCTACGAGCAGTACTTC
TRBV20-1	few	TRBJ2-5	TRBD2	CSARDAQGTSGDPGETQYF	TGCAGTGCTAGAGATGCCCAAGGGACTAGCGGGGACCCTGGCGAGACCCAGTACTTC
TRBV5-1	many	TRBJ2-2	NA	CASSLDRLVPGELFF	TGCGCCAGCAGCCTGGACAGATTGGTGCCCGGGGAGCTGTTTTTT
TRBV12-3/TRBV12-4	NA	TRBJ1-3	TRBD1	CASSLGTASGNTKYF	TGTGCCAGCAGTCTGGGGACAGCGAGCGGAAACACCAAATATTTT
TRBV10-1	many	TRBJ2-3	NA	CASSEGRTTDTQYF	TGCGCCAGCAGTGAGGGCCGGACCACAGATACGCAGTATTTT
TRBV18	many	TRBJ1-4	TRBD1	CASSPRDSRSTNEKLFF	TGTGCCAGCTCACCGAGGGACAGCCGTTCAACTAATGAAAAACTGTTTTTT
TRBV7-2	many	TRBJ2-1	NA	CASSLVASNEQFF	TGTGCCAGCAGCTTAGTAGCTAGCAATGAGCAGTTCTTC
TRBV12-3/TRBV12-4	many	TRBJ2-7	TRBD2	CASSQAGTTNYEQYF	TGTGCCAGCAGCCAAGCCGGGACTACCAACTACGAGCAGTACTTC
TRBV29-1	many	TRBJ1-6	TRBD1	CSVGQGRDSPLHF	TGCAGCGTTGGACAGGGTAGGGATTCACCCCTCCACTTT
TRBV12-3/TRBV12-4	few	TRBJ2-3	TRBD2	CASSPGLARTDTQYF	TGTGCCAGCTCCCCGGGACTAGCGAGAACAGATACGCAGTATTTT
TRBV9	few	TRBJ1-3	NA	CASSVGGLRGNTIYF	TGTGCCAGCAGCGTAGGAGGGCTGCGGGGAAACACCATATATTTT
TRBV7-9	medium-sized	TRBJ1-1	NA	CASRKAAMNTEAFF	TGTGCCAGCAGGAAGGCAGCTATGAACACTGAAGCTTTCTTT
TRBV15	few	TRBJ2-3	NA	CATSRSWPMTDTQYF	TGTGCCACCAGCCGTAGCTGGCCGATGACAGATACGCAGTATTTT
TRBV6-1	many	TRBJ2-7	NA	CASSERVGGYEQYF	TGTGCCAGCAGTGAAAGGGTAGGAGGATACGAGCAGTACTTC
TRBV5-1	many	TRBJ2-1	NA	CASSADGTSYNEQFF	TGCGCCAGCAGCGCAGACGGTACCTCCTACAATGAGCAGTTCTTC
TRBV5-1	few	TRBJ2-2	NA	CASSFDRLTLGSLFF	TGCGCCAGCAGCTTTGATCGCTTGACCCTGGGCTCCCTGTTTTTT
TRBV30	few	TRBJ2-3	NA	CAWSVQAGTDTQYF	TGTGCCTGGAGTGTACAGGCTGGCACAGATACGCAGTATTTT
TRBV18	many	TRBJ2-7	NA	CASSPSMTGYEQYF	TGTGCCAGCTCACCATCTATGACGGGCTACGAGCAGTACTTC
TRBV11-2	few	TRBJ2-5	NA	CASSYGQLKTQYF	TGTGCCAGCAGCTATGGACAGTTGAAGACCCAGTACTTC
TRBV27	medium-sized	TRBJ1-6	NA	CASTHKLGYSPLHF	TGTGCCAGCACTCACAAATTGGGGTATTCACCCCTCCACTTT
TRBV3-1	once	TRBJ2-7	NA	CASSHGGPYEQYF	TGTGCCAGCAGCCACGGGGGTCCCTACGAGCAGTACTTC
TRBV3-1	few	TRBJ1-6	TRBD1	CASSQTGDLAYNSPLHF	TGTGCCAGCAGCCAAACAGGGGATCTCGCCTATAATTCACCCCTCCACTTT
TRBV11-2	NA	TRBJ2-5	NA	CASSLGNGERETQYF	TGTGCCAGCAGCTTAGGTAACGGGGAGAGAGAGACCCAGTACTTC
TRBV12-5	many	TRBJ2-7	NA	CASGPGRGLDEQYF	TGTGCTAGTGGTCCGGGACGAGGGCTCGACGAGCAGTACTTC
TRBV11-2	few	TRBJ2-5	NA	CASSLAVGIEETQYF	TGTGCCAGCAGCTTAGCGGTCGGCATCGAAGAGACCCAGTACTTC
TRBV7-6	NA	TRBJ2-3	NA	CASSLGLARADTQYF	TGTGCCAGCAGCTTAGGTTTGGCCCGTGCAGATACGCAGTATTTT
TRBV6-5	many	TRBJ2-7	NA	CASSYTGRQGSSYEQYF	TGTGCCAGCAGTTACACGGGTCGGCAGGGAAGTTCCTACGAGCAGTACTTC
TRBV13	many	TRBJ1-2	TRBD1	CASSRTGEYGYTF	TGTGCCAGCAGCCGGACAGGGGAATATGGCTACACCTTC
TRBV5-6	few	TRBJ2-7	NA	CASSSWDLDEQYF	TGTGCCAGCAGCTCTTGGGATTTGGACGAGCAGTACTTC
TRBV20-1	NA	TRBJ1-3	NA	CSARVPRSGNTIYF	TGCAGTGCTAGAGTACCGCGCTCTGGAAACACCATATATTTT
TRBV11-3	many	TRBJ2-1	NA	CASSIINPSLNEQFF	TGTGCCAGCAGCATAATCAATCCCTCCCTCAATGAGCAGTTCTTC
TRBV19	many	TRBJ2-1	TRBD2	CASSIVAGSYNEQFF	TGTGCCAGTAGTATAGTAGCGGGGTCCTACAATGAGCAGTTCTTC
TRBV7-2	many	TRBJ2-7	TRBD1	CASTQGASAYEQYF	TGTGCCAGCACCCAGGGGGCTAGCGCATACGAGCAGTACTTC
TRBV6-2/TRBV6-3	few	TRBJ2-5	NA	CASMQIQETQYF	TGTGCCAGCATGCAGATTCAAGAGACCCAGTACTTC
TRBV5-4	many	TRBJ2-7	TRBD2	CASSLAGGAEQYF	TGTGCCAGCAGCTTGGCCGGGGGGGCCGAGCAGTACTTC
TRBV7-3	many	TRBJ1-1	TRBD1	CASRTGPKTEAFF	TGTGCCAGCAGGACAGGGCCGAAAACTGAAGCTTTCTTT
TRBV19	few	TRBJ2-5	NA	CASSPGRSPLQETQYF	TGTGCCAGTAGTCCGGGACGGTCCCCCCTCCAAGAGACCCAGTACTTC
TRBV11-3	many	TRBJ2-2	NA	CASSLGPNTGELFF	TGTGCCAGCAGCTTAGGACCGAACACCGGGGAGCTGTTTTTT
TRBV9	many	TRBJ2-2	NA	CASSVEDPGTNTGELFF	TGTGCCAGCAGCGTAGAAGACCCAGGGACGAACACCGGGGAGCTGTTTTTT
TRBV12-3/TRBV12-4	many	TRBJ1-5	NA	CASRRAGEMEPQHF	TGTGCCAGCAGGAGGGCAGGGGAAATGGAGCCCCAGCATTTT
TRBV7-6	few	TRBJ2-7	NA	CASSLFRDGPNEQYF	TGTGCCAGCAGCTTGTTCCGGGACGGCCCCAACGAGCAGTACTTC
TRBV9	many	TRBJ2-7	TRBD2	CASSPASGGFYEQYF	TGTGCCAGCAGCCCCGCTAGCGGGGGATTCTACGAGCAGTACTTC
TRBV24-1	many	TRBJ2-1	TRBD2	CATSAPGLAGGMSANEQFF	TGTGCCACCAGCGCCCCGGGACTAGCGGGGGGTATGTCTGCCAATGAGCAGTTCTTC
TRBV7-8	medium-sized	TRBJ2-1	TRBD1	CASSRDRGYNEQFF	TGTGCCAGCAGCCGGGACAGGGGCTACAATGAGCAGTTCTTC
TRBV20-1	few	TRBJ2-7	TRBD1	CSAETGGSYEQYF	TGCAGTGCCGAGACAGGGGGATCCTACGAGCAGTACTTC
TRBV13	many	TRBJ2-1	TRBD2	CASSSINLAGGPTSSYNEQFF	TGTGCCAGCAGCTCTATCAATCTAGCGGGGGGGCCTACTAGCTCCTACAATGAGCAGTTCTTC